Each of the 14 T cell receptor beta chains below was sequenced from the same sample in a study of T cell responses to AZD1222 COVID-19 vaccine. The data were produced by immunoSEQ multiplex PCR, yet TCRdb's version contains in-frame clones alone and is incomplete. This sample has roughly 98,000 clones, with around 94% found just once. Sequencing was performed on peripheral blood, taken on day 0 of AZD1222 vaccination. Receptors originate from an adult in good health.

The V and J genes are TRBV27 and TRBJ2-7, with D perhaps matching TRBD2 (5 bases). CDR1 MNHEY and CDR2 SMNVEV come from the germline V gene (reference sequence). The V end lost 8 bases, the J end lost 2 bases, and 10 bases lay between the germline ends. This CDR3 comprises 12 residues. The CDR3 DNA reads as TGTGCCAGCTTTAGCGACCCCTACGAGCAGTACTTC. It specifies CASFSDPYEQYF.

The gene calls are TRBV19 and TRBJ1-1; D ambiguous. Germline V gene data show CDR1 as LNHDA and CDR2 as SQIVND (reference sequence). The germline V and J ends were trimmed by 9 bases and 1 base, with 12 bases remaining between them. CDR3 length: 13 residues. CDR3 DNA: TGTGCCAGCCTTACCCCAGGGAACACTGAAGCTTTCTTT. Translating gives CASLTPGNTEAFF.

The gene calls are TRBV29-1 and TRBJ1-1; D is uncertain. From germline, CDR1 is SQVTM and CDR2 ANQGSEA. Trimming left V 7 bases short and J 4 bases short, with 13 bases between. The CDR3 is made up of 12 amino acids. The CDR3 protein is CSGGNDGTEAFF. The CDR3 nucleotides read TGCAGCGGAGGTAACGACGGCACTGAAGCTTTCTTT.

The chain couples TRBV6-5 to TRBJ1-2, with 7 positions matching TRBD1. The germline gives CDR1 MNHEY, CDR2 SVGAGI. This CDR3 is 12 amino acids long. V lost 5 bases, J lost 6 bases, and 3 bases stayed unmatched. The CDR3 DNA reads TGTGCCAGCAGTCGGACAGGCCATGGCTACACCTTC. Translating it yields CASSRTGHGYTF.

The chain recombines TRBV21-1 with TRBJ2-7; the table names TRBD2, a call not compared with the DNA. TRBV21-1 counts as a pseudogene. This CDR3 is 15 amino acids long. For the CDR3, the DNA is TGTGCCAGCAGCAAGGGGACTAGCGGGAGCTACGAGCAGTACTTC. Amino acid sequence: CASSKGTSGSYEQYF.

The V call is TRBV7-3, the J call TRBJ2-7, with D possibly being TRBD1 or TRBD2 (5 bases each). Trimming removed 5 bases from V and 6 bases from J, with 17 bases in between. CDR3 length: 14 amino acids. CDR1 SGHTA and CDR2 FQGTGA come from the germline V gene. DNA of the CDR3: TGTGCCAGCAGCCCCAGTCAGGGAGCGGCCGAGCAGTACTTC. Protein: CASSPSQGAAEQYF. The full variable domain, in which reference TRBV7-3 and TRBJ2-7 provide the parts outside the CDR3, is GAGVSQTPSNKVTEKGKYVELRCDPISGHTALYWYRQSLGQGPEFLIYFQGTGAADDSGLPNDRFFAVRPEGSVSTLKIQRTERGDSAVYLCASSPSQGAAEQYFGPGTRLTVT.

The genes are TRBV11-2 and TRBJ2-7; tentatively, D is TRBD1 or TRBD2 (7 bases each). The CDR3 runs to 15 residues. V gave up 7 bases and J gave up 4 bases, with 20 bases separating them. In germline, CDR1 is SGHAT, CDR2 FQNNGV. The DNA of the CDR3 is TGTGCCAGCACCCCAGGGGGGGAGGGCCCTTACGAGCAGTACTTC. This encodes CASTPGGEGPYEQYF. The whole variable domain, remainder taken from reference TRBV11-2 and TRBJ2-7, is EAGVAQSPRYKIIEKRQSVAFWCNPISGHATLYWYQQILGQGPKLLIQFQNNGVVDDSQLPKDRFSAERLKGVDSTLKIQPAKLEDSAVYLCASTPGGEGPYEQYFGPGTRLTVT.

This clone has only a few counts. V is TRBV9 and J is TRBJ1-1; 7 bases are a match to TRBD1. This CDR3 is 14 amino acids long. V was clipped by 2 bases and J by 3 bases; unmatched bases: 4. CDR1 and CDR2 (germline): SGDLS, YYNGEE. The CDR3 loop is CASSVTTGYTEAFF. The CDR3 bases are TGTGCCAGCAGCGTTACGACAGGGTACACTGAAGCTTTCTTT.

The chain is built from TRBV5-4 and TRBJ1-2; D is unresolved. V lost 4 bases and J 2 bases, leaving 18 bases between the germline ends. This CDR3 contains 16 residues. Per germline, CDR1 SGHNT and CDR2 YYREEE (reference sequence). Here the CDR3 reads CASSPRNSRPNYGYTF. DNA for the CDR3: TGTGCCAGCAGCCCTCGCAACTCACGCCCGAACTATGGCTACACCTTC.

The chain recombines TRBV11-2 with TRBJ1-2; TRBD1 is a possible D gene (5 bases). The germline CDR1 and CDR2 sequences are SGHAT and FQNNGV. The CDR3 has 15 amino acids. V lost 2 bases, J lost 4 bases, and 14 bases lay in between. The CDR3 DNA reads TGTGCCAGCAGCTTATCCAAACTTCAGGGCTATGGCTACACCTTC. It codes for CASSLSKLQGYGYTF.

The CDR3 sequence is CASSFQYQPQHF. The DNA for the CDR3 is TGTGCCAGCAGTTTCCAGTATCAGCCCCAGCATTTT. J is TRBJ1-5 and V is TRBV12-3 or TRBV12-4; D is uncertain. V was clipped by 3 bases and J by 5 bases, with 5 bases between them. The CDR3 spans 12 residues.

The CDR3 region has the DNA TGTGCCAGCAGCCCCCAGGGGGCCGGCGGGGAGCTGTTTTTT. Translating gives CASSPQGAGGELFF. The chain links TRBV5-4 to TRBJ2-2; 8 bases align to TRBD1. With 4 bases clipped from V and 7 bases from J, the junction kept 6 bases outside the gene matches. Germline V gene lookup returns CDR1 SGHNT and CDR2 YYREEE (reference sequence). The CDR3 is 14 amino acids. The full variable domain, in which reference TRBV5-4 and TRBJ2-2 provide the parts outside the CDR3, is ETGVTQSPTHLIKTRGQQVTLRCSSQSGHNTVSWYQQALGQGPQFIFQYYREEENGRGNFPPRFSGLQFPNYSSELNVNALELDDSALYLCASSPQGAGGELFFGEGSRLTVL.

J is TRBJ2-5 and V is TRBV7-9; the D gene is possibly TRBD1 (5 bases). The CDR3 contains 12 residues. Looked up from germline, CDR1 is SEHNR and CDR2 is FQNEAQ (reference sequence). Trimming left V 4 bases short and J 4 bases short, with 7 bases between. Here the CDR3 DNA reads TGTGCCAGCAGCTGGGGCCCAGAGACCCAGTACTTC. Protein product: CASSWGPETQYF.

The V call is TRBV6-4, the J call TRBJ1-2, with TRBD1 matching 8 bases. Germline assignment: CDR1 MRHNA and CDR2 SNTAGT. V trimming: 6 bases; J trimming: 8 bases; junction bases outside the gene matches: 11. CDR3 length equals 14 residues. The CDR3 nucleotides read TGTGCCAGCAGAGCGACAGGGGCGCTGCGGGGCTACACCTTC. Protein: CASRATGALRGYTF.